The clone carrying this T cell receptor (beta chain) was counted a few times. Antigen specificity is unknown. Germline trimming cut 5 bases from V and 2 bases from J; bases unmatched to any gene: 6. Germline CDR1 reads SGHVS; CDR2 reads FQNEAQ. The CDR3 length is 14 residues. The data were taken from a study of Ad26.COV2.S vaccination and SARS-CoV-2 variants. Study-level information: This donor came from the COV1001 trial of Ad26.COV2.S.

Treatment defined: 15 to 20 received Ad26.COV2.S at low or high dose, single or two shots; several received placebo; per-sample allocation not given. On day 63 after the first injection, vaccine and placebo recipients gave samples. Expressing Wuhan-strain SARS-CoV-2 spike, an Ad26 vector served as the vaccine. Assay used: immunoSEQ multiplex PCR; TCRdb lists only in-frame clones, some missing. This sample has some 640,000 clones, with roughly 90% found just once. Findings of the study overall: Vaccine recipients surpassed placebo recipients in spike-specific TCR breadth. Substantial breadth was reported for post-vaccination spike-specific CD8+ and CD4+ T cells.

The chain carries TRBV7-8 and TRBJ2-7; 7 bases agree with TRBD2. The receptor was isolated from a person aged 18-65 years who received the Ad26.COV2.S COVID-19 vaccine or a placebo. The sample in question was peripheral blood, obtained in a trial of Ad26.COV2.S vaccine versus placebo. DNA for the CDR3: TGTGCCAGCAGCCGGGACCGGGGGGCCTACGAGCAGTACTTC. Translating gives CASSRDRGAYEQYF.